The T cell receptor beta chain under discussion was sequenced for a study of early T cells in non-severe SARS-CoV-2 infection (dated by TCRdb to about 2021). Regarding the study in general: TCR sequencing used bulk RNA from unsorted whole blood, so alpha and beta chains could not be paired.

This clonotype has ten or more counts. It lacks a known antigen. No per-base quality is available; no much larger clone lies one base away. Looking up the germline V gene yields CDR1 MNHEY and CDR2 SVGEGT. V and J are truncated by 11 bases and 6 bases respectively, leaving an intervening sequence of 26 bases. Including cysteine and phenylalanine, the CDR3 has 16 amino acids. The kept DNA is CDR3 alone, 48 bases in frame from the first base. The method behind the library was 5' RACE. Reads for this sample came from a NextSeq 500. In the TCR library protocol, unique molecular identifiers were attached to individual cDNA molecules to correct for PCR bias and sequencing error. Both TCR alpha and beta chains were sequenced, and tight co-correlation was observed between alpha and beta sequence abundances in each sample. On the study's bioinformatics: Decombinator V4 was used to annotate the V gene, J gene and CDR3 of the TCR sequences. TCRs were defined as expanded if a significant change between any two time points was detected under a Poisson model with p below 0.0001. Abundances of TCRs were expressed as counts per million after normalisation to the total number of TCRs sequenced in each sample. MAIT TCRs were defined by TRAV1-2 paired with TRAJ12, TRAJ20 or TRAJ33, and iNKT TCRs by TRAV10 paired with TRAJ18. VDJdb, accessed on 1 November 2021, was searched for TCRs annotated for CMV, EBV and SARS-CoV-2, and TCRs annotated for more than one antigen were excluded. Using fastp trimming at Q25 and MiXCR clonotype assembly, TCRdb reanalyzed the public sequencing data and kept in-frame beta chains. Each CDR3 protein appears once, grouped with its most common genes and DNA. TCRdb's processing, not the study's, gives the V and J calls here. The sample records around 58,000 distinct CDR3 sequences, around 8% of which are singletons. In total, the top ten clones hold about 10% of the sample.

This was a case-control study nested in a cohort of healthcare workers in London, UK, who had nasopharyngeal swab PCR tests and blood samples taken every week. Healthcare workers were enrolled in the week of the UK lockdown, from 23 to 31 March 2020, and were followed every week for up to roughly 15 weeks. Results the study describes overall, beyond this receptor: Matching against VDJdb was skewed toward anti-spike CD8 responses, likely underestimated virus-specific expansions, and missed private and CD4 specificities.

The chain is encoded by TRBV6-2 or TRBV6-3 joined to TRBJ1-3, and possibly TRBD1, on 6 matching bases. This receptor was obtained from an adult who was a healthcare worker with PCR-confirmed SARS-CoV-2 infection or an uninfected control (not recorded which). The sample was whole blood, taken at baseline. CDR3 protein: CAGSPGTTARENTIYF. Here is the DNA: TGTGCCGGAAGCCCCGGGACAACCGCTCGGGAAAACACCATATATTTT.